Following are 19 T cell receptor beta chains from one sample sequenced in a study of blood T cell repertoires in COVID-19. Here immunoSEQ multiplex PCR was the method, and the copy in TCRdb shows in-frame clones only, minus some. The table shows over 250,000 clones, with 80% to 90% occurring only once. The sample was PBMCs or T cells enriched from blood (not recorded which). These receptors came from a man aged 25 to 40 with acute COVID-19.

The chain combines TRBV9 with TRBJ2-3; 9 bases are shared with TRBD2. The CDR3 sequence is 20 residues long. Trimming took 0 bases from V and 0 from J; bases not matched to a gene: 14. Germline V gene data show CDR1 as SGDLS and CDR2 as YYNGEE. The CDR3 is CASSVAFGSSGALSTDTQYF. In DNA, the CDR3 is TGTGCCAGCAGCGTAGCCTTTGGTTCTAGCGGGGCTTTGAGCACAGATACGCAGTATTTT.

This chain connects TRBV7-9 to TRBJ2-3; TRBD1 aligns across 7 bases. The CDR3 extends over 12 amino acids. J gave up 6 bases and V 7 bases, and 4 bases lay outside the gene matches. Germline values: CDR1 SEHNR, CDR2 FQNEAQ (reference sequence). The CDR3 loop is CASTRGGDTQYF. The CDR3 DNA sequence: TGTGCCAGCACAAGAGGGGGCGATACGCAGTATTTT.

The chain has TRBV5-1 and TRBJ2-5; D not resolved. The CDR3 contains 14 residues. CDR1 is SGHRS, CDR2 YFSETQ, per germline. Trimming left V 4 bases short and J 5 bases short, with 15 bases between. CDR3 amino acids: CASSLLSGRETQYF. DNA for the CDR3: TGCGCCAGCAGCCTCCTCTCCGGTCGGGAGACCCAGTACTTC.

The gene calls are TRBV18 and TRBJ2-2; D possibly corresponds to TRBD2 (6 bases). CDR3 size: 14 residues. Germline V CDR1 and CDR2: KGHSH, LQKENI. V lost 5 bases, J lost 5 bases, and 12 bases lay in between. CDR3 residues: CASSKAGGTGELFF. DNA of the CDR3: TGTGCCAGCTCAAAGGCCGGGGGAACCGGGGAGCTGTTTTTT. Using reference TRBV18 and TRBJ2-2 for the parts outside the CDR3, the full variable domain is NAGVMQNPRHLVRRRGQEARLRCSPMKGHSHVYWYRQLPEEGLKFMVYLQKENIIDESGMPKERFSAEFPKEGPSILRIQQVVRGDSAAYFCASSKAGGTGELFFGEGSRLTVL.

This sequence joins TRBV18 and TRBJ1-2; a possible D gene is TRBD1 (6 bases). CDR1 is KGHSH, CDR2 LQKENI, per germline. The CDR3 totals 17 residues. V lost 1 base and J 5 bases, leaving 20 bases between the germline ends. Here the CDR3 reads CASSPQAFSTGGYGYTF. DNA for the CDR3: TGTGCCAGCTCACCACAGGCTTTTTCGACAGGCGGATATGGCTACACCTTC.

The V call is TRBV6-6, the J call TRBJ2-1; 7 bases are a match to TRBD1. The ends lost 7 bases at V and 3 bases at J; junction bases unmatched: 6. The CDR3 length is 14 residues. CDR1 and CDR2 from the germline V gene are MNHNY and SVGAGI (reference sequence). The CDR3 reads CASTPQGHYNEQFF. The CDR3 DNA sequence: TGTGCCAGCACCCCACAGGGGCACTACAATGAGCAGTTCTTC.

As to this clone: A junction end diverges from the germline sequence, so it may reflect a read error. CDR3 DNA sequence: TGTGCCAGCAGCACCTGGACAGGGACGAACACTGAAGCTTTCTTT. Encoded protein: CASSTWTGTNTEAFF. This rearrangement joins TRBV5-1 to TRBJ1-1, with TRBD1 matching over 8 bases. Germline CDR1 is SGHRS and CDR2 is YFSETQ. The CDR3 is 15 amino acids.

The V and J genes are TRBV2 and TRBJ1-2; D is possibly TRBD1 (5 bases). Germline CDR1 SNHLY, CDR2 FYNNEI. Trimming stripped 6 bases from V and 5 bases from J, with 16 bases between. The CDR3 extends over 14 amino acids. The CDR3 nucleotides are TGTGCCAGCAGCGGAAACGGGACTCGTTATGGCTACACCTTC. Amino acids: CASSGNGTRYGYTF. Based on the CDR3 plus reference TRBV2 and TRBJ1-2, the full variable domain is EPEVTQTPSHQVTQMGQEVILRCVPISNHLYFYWYRQILGQKVEFLVSFYNNEISEKSEIFDDQFSVERPDGSNFTLKIRSTKLEDSAMYFCASSGNGTRYGYTFGSGTRLTVV.

V is TRBV5-1 and J is TRBJ2-6; TRBD1 matches 8 bases. With V trimmed by 4 bases and J by 4 bases, 10 bases remained unmatched. The CDR3 has 17 residues. Germline CDR1 reads SGHRS; CDR2 reads YFSETQ. CDR3 loop: CASSAQGEVAGANVLTF. The CDR3, as DNA: TGCGCCAGCAGCGCACAGGGGGAGGTAGCAGGGGCCAACGTCCTGACTTTC.

The V gene is TRBV15, the J gene TRBJ1-5; 8 bases align to TRBD1. V dropped 5 bases and J dropped 8; count of bases not matched to a gene: 14. This CDR3 is built from 16 residues. Germline V lookup: CDR1 LNHNV, CDR2 YYDKDF (reference sequence). CDR3 DNA: TGTGCCACCAGCGGGTTACAGGGGGTGGTCGGTGAGCCCCAGCATTTT. Its protein product is CATSGLQGVVGEPQHF.

The chain links TRBV6-1 to TRBJ2-4, with D unclear. Deletions cut 1 base from V and 3 bases from J, with 10 bases between. The germline V gene encodes CDR1 MNHNS and CDR2 SASEGT. The CDR3 is 15 residues long. CDR3: CASSEGLDIKNIQYF. CDR3 nucleotide sequence: TGTGCCAGCAGTGAAGGCCTCGACATCAAAAACATTCAGTACTTC.

Here the CDR3 DNA reads TGTGCCAGCAGCCCCAGGCCCGGGAACACTGAAGCTTTCTTT. The encoded protein is CASSPRPGNTEAFF. This chain uses TRBV7-8 with TRBJ1-1; D gene uncertain. The length of the CDR3 is 14 residues. Trimming shortened V by 5 bases and J by 1 base, and 11 bases separated the two germline ends. Germline CDR1 and CDR2: SGHVS and FQNEAQ.

The gene calls are TRBV21-1 and TRBJ2-7; the D call TRBD1 from the table was never checked on the DNA. TRBV21-1 is tagged as a pseudogene. This CDR3 region has 13 residues. The CDR3 loop is CASSRDRHYEQYV. DNA of the CDR3: TGTGCCAGCAGCCGGGACAGACACTACGAGCAGTACGTC.

The rearrangement links TRBV20-1 to TRBJ1-1; 10 bases are shared with TRBD1. With 6 bases clipped from V and 6 bases from J, the junction kept 10 bases outside the gene matches. The CDR3 is 14 residues long. CDR1 and CDR2 from the germline V gene are DFQATT and SNEGSKA (reference sequence). CDR3 sequence reads: CSASTGTGVPEAFF. CDR3 nucleotide sequence: TGCAGTGCCAGTACGGGGACAGGGGTCCCTGAAGCTTTCTTT.

This sequence joins TRBV6-4 and TRBJ2-3, with 7 bases matching TRBD1. Germline V gene sequence: CDR1 MRHNA, CDR2 SNTAGT. V gave up 1 base and J gave up 6 bases; unmatched junction bases: 7. This CDR3 has 15 amino acids. CDR3 coding DNA: TGTGCCAGCAGTGACTTGGGACAGCCCTCGGATACGCAGTATTTT. It is translated as CASSDLGQPSDTQYF.

This chain uses TRBV12-2 with TRBJ2-5; TRBD2 is the table's D call, not checked against the DNA. TRBV12-2 is a documented pseudogene. This CDR3 has 17 amino acids. The CDR3 nucleotides read TGTGCAAGTCGCCCTACCCGACTAGCGGGTTTCCAAGAGACCCAGTACTTC. Its protein is CASRPTRLAGFQETQYF.

V usage is TRBV7-2 and J usage is TRBJ1-1, with D possibly matching TRBD1 (5 bases). This CDR3 has 13 amino acids. Germline V lookup: CDR1 SGHTA, CDR2 FQGNSA. V was cut by 8 bases and J by 1 base, with 11 bases left in between. CDR3 region: CASRGLSNTEAFF. As DNA, the CDR3 is TGTGCCAGCCGGGGACTATCGAACACTGAAGCTTTCTTT.

The genes are TRBV5-4 and TRBJ1-5; TRBD1 agrees at 9 bases. The CDR3 has 14 residues. V shed 7 bases, J shed 4 bases, and the junction held 6 bases outside the gene matches. Per the germline V gene, CDR1 is SGHNT and CDR2 is YYREEE (reference sequence). Written as DNA, the CDR3 is TGTGCCAGCTCCCGACAGGGGGAGAATCAGCCCCAGCATTTT. Translated, it gives CASSRQGENQPQHF.

This sequence joins TRBV5-5 and TRBJ1-2; TRBD1 agrees at 8 bases. Trimming at V came to 0 bases and at J to 7 bases, leaving 8 bases not matched to a gene. CDR1 and CDR2 (germline): SGHKS, YYEKEE (reference sequence). CDR3 size: 15 residues. The CDR3 DNA reads TGTGCCAGCAGCTTGGCAGGGGGCACTGTAGGTGGCTACACCTTC. The encoded protein is CASSLAGGTVGGYTF.